The 25 T cell receptor beta chains below all came from one sample that was sequenced in a study of Ad26.COV2.S vaccination and SARS-CoV-2 variants. Clones were sequenced by immunoSEQ multiplex PCR, and TCRdb holds only the in-frame ones, with some missing. The table lists 300,000 to 350,000 clones, 90% of them singletons. Documented treatment: around 19 received Ad26.COV2.S at low or high dose, single or two shots; about 5 received placebo; per-sample allocation not given. Sampling happened 63 days after the first vaccine or placebo injection. The sequencing here drew on peripheral blood, taken in a trial of Ad26.COV2.S vaccine versus placebo. These receptors were taken from a person aged 18-60 years who received the Ad26.COV2.S COVID-19 vaccine or a placebo.

The rearrangement joins TRBV9 to TRBJ2-5; a weak D match, TRBD2 (6 bases). Germline loops: CDR1 SGDLS, CDR2 YYNGEE. Trimming cost V 2 bases and J 5 bases, with 13 bases left between them. The CDR3 sequence is 14 residues long. CDR3 loop: CASSVMGGPETQYF. CDR3 sequence (DNA): TGTGCCAGCAGCGTTATGGGGGGACCGGAGACCCAGTACTTC.

The V and J genes are TRBV4-1 and TRBJ1-1, with 7 bases identical to TRBD1. The CDR3 runs to 18 residues. Germline V gene sequence: CDR1 MGHRA, CDR2 YSYEKL. The V and J ends lost 1 base and 2 bases, in that order; junction bases with no gene match: 13. In nucleotides, the CDR3 is TGCGCCAGCAGCCAAGCAACGGGGGGTGGGACAGCAAACACTGAAGCTTTCTTT. This gives the protein CASSQATGGGTANTEAFF.

The V and J genes are TRBV7-2 and TRBJ1-2; maybe TRBD1 (5 bases). The CDR3 is 13 amino acids. V was clipped by 5 bases and J by 4 bases, with 11 bases between them. Germline CDR1 and CDR2: SGHTA and FQGNSA. The CDR3 nucleotides are TGTGCCAGCAGCCCCTCGACAGTCTATGGCTACACCTTC. Translated: CASSPSTVYGYTF.

This clone was counted a few times. The sample carries other DNA sequences with the same CDR3. V gene TRBV7-2 combines with J gene TRBJ1-6, with D unclear. Trimming took 5 bases from V and 6 from J, leaving 20 bases between them. This CDR3 has 17 residues. Germline V CDR1 and CDR2: SGHTA, FQGNSA. The DNA of the CDR3 is TGTGCCAGCAGCATCGGGCTGCCCGGGAACATTAATTCACCCCTCCACTTT. Residues: CASSIGLPGNINSPLHF.

The genes are TRBV6-6 and TRBJ2-7, with D unresolved. This CDR3 contains 13 residues. Germline V lookup: CDR1 MNHNY, CDR2 SVGAGI (reference sequence). Trimming shortened V by 2 bases and J by 2 bases, and 7 bases separated the two germline ends. CDR3 bases: TGTGCCAGCAGTTACGGTGGGACCTACGAGCAGTACTTC. Protein sequence: CASSYGGTYEQYF.

V is TRBV6-6 and J is TRBJ1-4, with no clear D. V was trimmed by 2 bases and J by 1 base, leaving 8 bases between them. The germline V gene has CDR1 MNHNY and CDR2 SVGAGI (reference sequence). The CDR3 runs to 15 residues. CDR3 amino acids: CASSYRQLTNEKLFF. The DNA for the CDR3 is TGTGCCAGCAGTTACCGGCAGTTAACTAATGAAAAACTGTTTTTT.

This clone has only a few counts. The chain recombines TRBV7-9 with TRBJ1-4; the match to TRBD1 covers 8 bases. The CDR3 has 15 residues. The ends lost 6 bases at V and 8 bases at J; junction bases unmatched: 11. CDR1 and CDR2 (germline): SEHNR, FQNEAQ (reference sequence). For the CDR3, the DNA is TGTGCCAGCAGGCTCCCCGGGACAGGCCGCGAAAAACTGTTTTTT. This sequence encodes CASRLPGTGREKLFF.

The genes are TRBV21-1 and TRBJ2-5; the D call of TRBD2 is as the table states it, not checked on the DNA. TRBV21-1 is tagged as a pseudogene. CDR3 length: 14 amino acids. The DNA for the CDR3 is TGTGCCAGCAGCGCGCGGGGCAGAGGGGAGACCCAGTACTTC. Translating it yields CASSARGRGETQYF.

The chain carries TRBV7-3 and TRBJ2-2; D is possibly TRBD1 or TRBD2 (5 bases each). The V gene lost 2 bases and the J gene lost 6 bases, with 16 bases spanning the gap. The length of the CDR3 is 16 residues. Germline assignment: CDR1 SGHTA and CDR2 FQGTGA. This CDR3 is CASSLSGLGAPGELFF. The DNA of the CDR3 is TGTGCCAGCAGCTTATCGGGGCTAGGCGCCCCCGGGGAGCTGTTTTTT. Complete variable domain (other parts from reference TRBV7-3 and TRBJ2-2): GAGVSQTPSNKVTEKGKYVELRCDPISGHTALYWYRQSLGQGPEFLIYFQGTGAADDSGLPNDRFFAVRPEGSVSTLKIQRTERGDSAVYLCASSLSGLGAPGELFFGEGSRLTVL.

The chain links TRBV7-9 to TRBJ2-7; the D is unclear. The CDR3 runs to 13 residues. In germline, CDR1 is SEHNR, CDR2 FQNEAQ (reference sequence). V was pared by 4 bases and J by 3 bases, with 10 bases between. For the CDR3, the DNA is TGTGCCAGCAGCTCGGGCCTCGACTACGAGCAGTACTTC. Protein sequence: CASSSGLDYEQYF.

The rearrangement links TRBV19 to TRBJ1-2; TRBD1 agrees at 7 bases. The CDR3 is made up of 16 amino acids. The V segment lost 1 base and the J segment 4 bases; nucleotides outside the gene matches: 9. Per germline, CDR1 LNHDA and CDR2 SQIVND (reference sequence). The CDR3 is CASSIASLGQAYGYTF. In DNA form, the CDR3 reads TGTGCCAGTAGTATAGCATCTCTTGGACAGGCCTATGGCTACACCTTC.

The rearrangement links TRBV7-6 to TRBJ1-2; no reliable D call. Trimming shortened V by 5 bases and J by 1 base, and 11 bases separated the two germline ends. The germline CDR1 and CDR2 sequences are SGHVS and FNYEAQ. The CDR3 is 14 amino acids. The CDR3 DNA is TGTGCCAGCAGCCGCATTACAGTTAACTATGGCTACACCTTC. It codes for CASSRITVNYGYTF.

This sequence joins TRBV7-8 and TRBJ1-1; 9 bases match TRBD1. The CDR3 sequence is 18 residues long. Germline CDR1 and CDR2: SGHVS and FQNEAQ. Losses at the gene ends were 5 bases for V and 3 bases for J; bases not matched to a gene: 16. CDR3 DNA sequence: TGTGCCAGCAGCGTTTACAGGGGGCGGGGGCTGCTGGACACTGAAGCTTTCTTT. Protein: CASSVYRGRGLLDTEAFF. Full variable domain (outside the CDR3, taken from reference TRBV7-8 and TRBJ1-1): GAGVSQSPRYKVAKRGQDVALRCDPISGHVSLFWYQQALGQGPEFLTYFQNEAQLDKSGLPSDRFFAERPEGSVSTLKIQRTQQEDSAVYLCASSVYRGRGLLDTEAFFGQGTRLTVV.

The chain recombines TRBV7-2 with TRBJ2-5, with 9 bases that match TRBD2. The germline V gene encodes CDR1 SGHTA and CDR2 FQGNSA. This CDR3 region has 15 residues. Trimming removed 2 bases from V and 5 bases from J; junction bases left unmatched: 6. The CDR3 nucleotides read TGTGCCAGCAGCTTAAGTGGGACTAGCATGGAGACCCAGTACTTC. Its protein is CASSLSGTSMETQYF.

This clone was observed once. The chain recombines TRBV12-3 or TRBV12-4 with TRBJ2-5; D is uncertain. The length of the CDR3 is 13 residues. Trimming pared 2 bases from V and 5 bases from J, leaving 9 bases between. The chain's CDR3 is CASSLTAMETQYF. CDR3 nucleotides: TGTGCCAGCAGTTTAACCGCTATGGAGACCCAGTACTTC.

V and J are TRBV11-2 and TRBJ2-1; a weak D match, TRBD2 (6 bases). This CDR3 is 16 amino acids long. The V gene lost 6 bases and the J gene lost 8 bases, with 23 bases spanning the gap. The germline gives CDR1 SGHAT, CDR2 FQNNGV. CDR3 sequence reads: CASRPSGGKGLDEQFF. The CDR3 DNA sequence: TGTGCCAGCAGGCCTTCTGGGGGGAAGGGTTTGGATGAGCAGTTCTTC.

This clone has more than one count but fewer than ten. The V gene is TRBV6-5, the J gene TRBJ1-1; D ambiguous. This CDR3 has 13 amino acids. The germline V and J ends were trimmed by 6 bases and 5 bases, with 13 bases remaining between them. The germline V gene has CDR1 MNHEY and CDR2 SVGAGI. For the CDR3, the DNA is TGTGCCAGCAGCCGTGGTCGGGGAACTGAAGCTTTCTTT. Its protein is CASSRGRGTEAFF.

The V gene is TRBV5-4, the J gene TRBJ2-7; the D is unclear. The V end lost 5 bases, the J end lost 0 bases, and 9 bases lay between the germline ends. CDR1 is SGHNT and CDR2 is YYREEE in the germline V gene (reference sequence). CDR3 length: 13 amino acids. In nucleotides, the CDR3 is TGTGCCAGCAGGGCAGAAGACTCCTACGAGCAGTACTTC. It is translated as CASRAEDSYEQYF.

This clone was observed a handful of times. The V call is TRBV6-6, the J call TRBJ1-2; D is unclear. This CDR3 contains 14 residues. V gave up 6 bases and J gave up 4 bases, with 15 bases separating them. Germline V CDR1 and CDR2: MNHNY, SVGAGI (reference sequence). The CDR3 DNA follows: TGTGCCAGCAGGACGGAGTCTCCAAGCTATGGCTACACCTTC. It is translated as CASRTESPSYGYTF.

The chain links TRBV15 to TRBJ1-2; 10 nucleotides match TRBD1. This CDR3 contains 16 residues. V shed 1 base, J shed 6 bases, and the junction held 8 bases outside the gene matches. CDR1 LNHNV and CDR2 YYDKDF come from the germline V gene (reference sequence). CDR3 loop: CATSRGPGQGPHGYTF. The CDR3 nucleotides read TGTGCCACCAGCAGAGGCCCGGGACAGGGGCCTCATGGCTACACCTTC.

This chain links TRBV29-1 with TRBJ2-3; D ambiguous. The CDR3 totals 18 residues. Germline V gene lookup returns CDR1 SQVTM and CDR2 ANQGSEA. Between the trimmed V and J ends, which lost 1 base and 1 base, there was a span of 21 bases. Here the CDR3 DNA reads TGCAGCGTTGAAGCCGGCGAGCTTGGGGTGTGGGGCACAGATACGCAGTATTTT. It specifies CSVEAGELGVWGTDTQYF.

This clone was recorded a few times. J is TRBJ1-1 and V is TRBV10-3, with D perhaps TRBD1 (6 bases). Trimming took off 0 bases at V and 8 bases at J, with 16 bases between the two ends. The germline gives CDR1 ENHRY, CDR2 SYGVKD. The CDR3 spans 15 residues. CDR3 loop: CAISESNLGQGEAFF. The CDR3 nucleotides read TGTGCCATCAGTGAGTCGAATTTGGGGCAGGGGGAAGCTTTCTTT.

The chain links TRBV4-3 to TRBJ2-3; TRBD2 agrees at 9 bases. The CDR3 has 16 residues. Germline CDR1 is LGHNA and CDR2 is YSLEER. V dropped 4 bases and J dropped 5; count of bases not matched to a gene: 10. The CDR3 DNA reads as TGCGCCAGCAGCCGCGAGACTAGCGGAGGGGGAGATACGCAGTATTTT. Protein: CASSRETSGGGDTQYF.

This clone was seen a single time. The chain employs TRBV2 and TRBJ1-4; a possible D gene is TRBD1 (5 bases). V lost 6 bases and J 0 bases, leaving 8 bases between the germline ends. CDR1 and CDR2 (germline): SNHLY, FYNNEI. The length of the CDR3 is 14 residues. CDR3 residues: CASRWTTTNEKLFF. As DNA, the CDR3 is TGTGCCAGCAGGTGGACAACAACTAATGAAAAACTGTTTTTT.

The chain couples TRBV7-3 to TRBJ2-1; D remains unclear. Germline assignment: CDR1 SGHTA and CDR2 FQGTGA. Trimming took 1 base from V and 9 from J, leaving 4 bases between them. The CDR3 is 11 residues long. CDR3 coding DNA: TGTGCCAGCAGCTTAAATGGTGAGCAGTTCTTC. Amino acid sequence: CASSLNGEQFF.